These 16 T cell receptor beta chains were all obtained from the same sample, sequenced in a study of neoadjuvant anti-PD-1 for oral cavity cancer. Sample time point: after neoadjuvant nivolumab, at surgical resection. TCRdb's copy holds only in-frame clones and misses some; the assay was immunoSEQ multiplex PCR. The repertoire includes 68,000 or so clones, 70% to 90% of them detected once, and 3.4% sits in the top ten. The sample in question was PBMCs, obtained after nivolumab (anti-PD-1) treatment. These receptors all stem from a person aged 35-79 years with oral cavity squamous cell carcinoma.

This clone appeared a few times. CDR3 nucleotide sequence: TGTGCCAGCAGTGAAGAAGAGACAGGGATCCGCAATGAGCAGTTCTTC. Its protein product is CASSEEETGIRNEQFF. The chain combines TRBV6-1 with TRBJ2-1; 7 bases are a match to TRBD1. The CDR3 loop spans 16 amino acids. The ends lost 1 base at V and 6 bases at J; junction bases unmatched: 9. Germline V gives CDR1 MNHNS, CDR2 SASEGT.

V gene TRBV6-6 combines with J gene TRBJ2-7; a possible D gene is TRBD1 (5 bases). Germline CDR1 MNHNY, CDR2 SVGAGI (reference sequence). Trimming cost V 8 bases and J 3 bases, with 14 bases left between them. The CDR3 contains 13 residues. In DNA, the CDR3 is TGTGCCAGCGGTCAGGGAAAAAACTACGAGCAGTACTTC. Protein sequence: CASGQGKNYEQYF.

The chain links TRBV11-1 to TRBJ2-7, with 8 bases identical to TRBD2. There are 14 residues in the CDR3. CDR1 and CDR2 from the germline V gene are SGHAT and FQDESV (reference sequence). Losses at the gene ends were 5 bases for V and 3 bases for J; bases not matched to a gene: 6. In nucleotides, the CDR3 is TGTGCCAGCAGCCTCGGGGCGGGGGGCTACGAGCAGTACTTC. It translates to CASSLGAGGYEQYF. The full variable domain, completed using reference TRBV11-1 and TRBJ2-7, is EAEVAQSPRYKITEKSQAVAFWCDPISGHATLYWYRQILGQGPELLVQFQDESVVDDSQLPKDRFSAERLKGVDSTLKIQPAELGDSAMYLCASSLGAGGYEQYFGPGTRLTVT.

V gene TRBV28 combines with J gene TRBJ1-5, with 10 bases aligning to TRBD1. Germline V gene data show CDR1 as MDHEN and CDR2 as SYDVKM. V shed 4 bases and J 1 base; nucleotides not matched to a gene: 4. The CDR3 is 16 amino acids. CDR3 sequence (DNA): TGTGCCAGCAGTTCCCGGACAGGGGGAAGCAATCAGCCCCAGCATTTT. It is translated as CASSSRTGGSNQPQHF.

This clone was picked up one time. The chain links TRBV2 to TRBJ2-3; 9 bases are shared with TRBD1. This CDR3 is 14 amino acids long. Germline trimming cut 4 bases from V and 6 bases from J; bases unmatched to any gene: 5. Per germline, CDR1 SNHLY and CDR2 FYNNEI. CDR3 sequence reads: CASSVQGAGDTQYF. In DNA form, the CDR3 reads TGTGCCAGCAGTGTACAGGGGGCAGGGGATACGCAGTATTTT.

This chain uses TRBV30 with TRBJ1-2; D is perhaps TRBD1 (6 bases). Germline lookup yields CDR1 GTSNPN and CDR2 SVGIG (reference sequence). The CDR3 runs 11 residues. Trimming took 4 bases from V and 7 from J, leaving 10 bases between them. CDR3: CAWNRAGGYTF. DNA for the CDR3: TGTGCCTGGAACAGGGCCGGTGGCTACACCTTC. The variable domain in full, completed from reference TRBV30 and TRBJ1-2, reads SQTIHQWPATLVQPVGSPLSLECTVEGTSNPNLYWYRQAAGRGLQLLFYSVGIGQISSEVPQNLSASRPQDRQFILSSKKLLLSDSGFYLCAWNRAGGYTFGSGTRLTVV.

This clone appeared a few times. This chain joins TRBV30 and TRBJ2-1; D is ambiguous. Trimming took 0 bases from V and 4 from J, leaving 7 bases between them. The CDR3 contains 13 residues. Germline values: CDR1 GTSNPN, CDR2 SVGIG (reference sequence). The CDR3 region has the DNA TGTGCCTGGAGTGTGGCGGAGTACAATGAGCAGTTCTTC. This encodes CAWSVAEYNEQFF.

This clone turned up a few times. The J gene is TRBJ2-7, the V gene TRBV18; the match to TRBD2 covers 11 bases. The CDR3 has 15 residues. Trimming removed 3 bases from V and 2 bases from J; junction bases left unmatched: 3. Germline V lookup: CDR1 KGHSH, CDR2 LQKENI. In DNA, the CDR3 is TGTGCCAGCTCACCCGGGACTAGCGGAACCTACGAGCAGTACTTC. It translates to CASSPGTSGTYEQYF.

The J gene is TRBJ1-5, the V gene TRBV27; D unclear. This CDR3 is 14 amino acids long. Germline V gene lookup returns CDR1 MNHEY and CDR2 SMNVEV (reference sequence). The V gene lost 2 bases and the J gene lost 3 bases, with 8 bases spanning the gap. The DNA for the CDR3 is TGTGCCAGCAGTTTAGAAGGGTTCAATCAGCCCCAGCATTTT. Amino acids: CASSLEGFNQPQHF.

The genes are TRBV28 and TRBJ1-2, with 10 bases that match TRBD1. The germline V gene has CDR1 MDHEN and CDR2 SYDVKM. The CDR3 length is 14 residues. Trimming at V came to 3 bases and at J to 7 bases, leaving 5 bases not matched to a gene. The CDR3 loop is CASSFVTGGSGYTF. CDR3 coding DNA: TGTGCCAGCAGTTTTGTGACAGGGGGCTCTGGCTACACCTTC.

The genes are TRBV20-1 and TRBJ2-5; D uncertain. CDR3 length: 11 amino acids. Germline-derived CDR1 and CDR2 are DFQATT and SNEGSKA (reference sequence). V lost 7 bases and J lost 5, with 11 bases in between. The CDR3 region is CSVPTWETQYF. DNA for the CDR3: TGCAGTGTTCCCACGTGGGAGACCCAGTACTTC.

This chain connects TRBV6-5 to TRBJ1-2; 7 bases are a match to TRBD1. The germline gives CDR1 MNHEY, CDR2 SVGAGI. The CDR3 sequence is 14 residues long. The J segment lost 4 bases and the V segment lost 6 bases, leaving 8 bases of the junction unmatched. CDR3 amino acids: CASRTGQGGYGYTF. The CDR3 coding sequence is TGTGCCAGCAGGACCGGCCAGGGGGGCTATGGCTACACCTTC.

The genes are TRBV10-3 and TRBJ1-2; unclear D gene. The V and J ends lost 0 bases and 2 bases respectively, with 10 bases between them. Germline CDR1 ENHRY, CDR2 SYGVKD. This CDR3 contains 15 residues. DNA of the CDR3: TGTGCCATCAGTGAGTCGAATGCGAGAAACTATGGCTACACCTTC. This gives the protein CAISESNARNYGYTF.

This chain links TRBV4-1 with TRBJ2-4; D remains ambiguous. Trimming cost V 0 bases and J 9 bases, with 9 bases left between them. CDR3 size: 13 residues. Germline V gene lookup returns CDR1 MGHRA and CDR2 YSYEKL. CDR3 DNA: TGCGCCAGCAGCCAAGAGCCGGTAACCATTCAGTACTTC. Translating gives CASSQEPVTIQYF.

The V and J genes are TRBV9 and TRBJ2-2, with D possibly TRBD2 on 5 matching bases. Germline loops: CDR1 SGDLS, CDR2 YYNGEE. V was cut by 2 bases and J by 3 bases, with 23 bases left in between. This CDR3 contains 19 residues. For the CDR3, the DNA is TGTGCCAGCAGCGTCTTAGGGTTAGCGTCGTTTATGGACACCGGGGAGCTGTTTTTT. It translates to CASSVLGLASFMDTGELFF.

The table lists this clone with a few counts. The chain recombines TRBV5-1 with TRBJ2-3; D might be TRBD2 (5 bases). The V gene lost 5 bases and the J gene lost 2 bases, with 12 bases spanning the gap. The CDR3 length is 14 residues. Germline V gene sequence: CDR1 SGHRS, CDR2 YFSETQ. The CDR3 loop reads CASRKAELTDTQYF. In DNA form, the CDR3 reads TGCGCCAGCAGGAAAGCGGAGCTCACAGATACGCAGTATTTT.